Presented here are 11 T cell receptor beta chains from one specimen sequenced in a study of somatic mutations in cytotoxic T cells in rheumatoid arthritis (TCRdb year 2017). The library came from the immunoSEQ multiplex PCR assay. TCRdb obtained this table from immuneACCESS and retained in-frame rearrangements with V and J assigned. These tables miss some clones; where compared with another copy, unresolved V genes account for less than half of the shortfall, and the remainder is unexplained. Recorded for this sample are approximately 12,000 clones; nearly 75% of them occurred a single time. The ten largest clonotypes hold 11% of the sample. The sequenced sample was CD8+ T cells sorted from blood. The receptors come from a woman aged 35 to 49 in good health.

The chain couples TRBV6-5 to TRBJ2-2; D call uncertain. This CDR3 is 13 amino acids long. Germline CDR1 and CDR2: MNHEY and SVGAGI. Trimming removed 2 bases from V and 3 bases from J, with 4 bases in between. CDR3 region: CASSYGDTGELFF. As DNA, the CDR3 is TGTGCCAGCAGTTACGGAGACACCGGGGAGCTGTTTTTT.

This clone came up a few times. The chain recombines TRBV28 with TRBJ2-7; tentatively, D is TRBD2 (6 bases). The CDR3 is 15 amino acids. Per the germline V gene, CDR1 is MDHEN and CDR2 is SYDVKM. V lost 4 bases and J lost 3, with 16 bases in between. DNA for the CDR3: TGTGCCAGCAGTTCCGGTGGGACTGCCTTCTACGAGCAGTACGTC. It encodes CASSSGGTAFYEQYV.

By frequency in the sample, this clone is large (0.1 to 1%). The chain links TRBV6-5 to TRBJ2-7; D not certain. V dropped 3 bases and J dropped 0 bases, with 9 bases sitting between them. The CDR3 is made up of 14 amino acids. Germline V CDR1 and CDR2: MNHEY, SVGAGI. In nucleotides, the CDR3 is TGTGCCAGCAGTTATTCGATCGGCTCCTACGAGCAGTACGTC. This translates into CASSYSIGSYEQYV.

The CDR3 is CATSKGQGLYSNQPQHF. The CDR3 DNA follows: TGTGCCACCAGCAAGGGACAGGGCCTTTATAGCAATCAGCCCCAGCATTTT. V gene TRBV15 combines with J gene TRBJ1-5, with 9 bases aligning to TRBD1. The length of the CDR3 is 17 residues. The J segment lost 0 bases and the V segment lost 4 bases, leaving 7 bases of the junction unmatched. CDR1 and CDR2 (germline): LNHNV, YYDKDF (reference sequence).

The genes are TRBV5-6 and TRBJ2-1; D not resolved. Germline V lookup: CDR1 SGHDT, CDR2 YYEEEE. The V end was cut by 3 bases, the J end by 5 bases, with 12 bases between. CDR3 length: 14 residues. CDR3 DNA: TGTGCCAGCAGCTACGGACGTACCAACAATGAGCAGTTCTTC. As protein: CASSYGRTNNEQFF.

The CDR3 nucleotides read TGTGCCAGCGGGTTGCTAGCGGGAGGGCACGAGCAGTACTTC. Translation: CASGLLAGGHEQYF. The chain couples TRBV27 to TRBJ2-7; 12 bases are shared with TRBD2. This CDR3 is 14 amino acids long. Germline V gene lookup returns CDR1 MNHEY and CDR2 SMNVEV (reference sequence). Unmatched junction bases numbered 7, after V lost 8 bases and J lost 5 bases.

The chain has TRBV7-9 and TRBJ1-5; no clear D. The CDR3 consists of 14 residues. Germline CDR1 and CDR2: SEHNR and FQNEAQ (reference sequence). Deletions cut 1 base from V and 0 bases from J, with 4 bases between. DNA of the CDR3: TGTGCCAGCAGCTTAGAGGGTAGCAATCAGCCCCAGCATTTT. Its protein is CASSLEGSNQPQHF.

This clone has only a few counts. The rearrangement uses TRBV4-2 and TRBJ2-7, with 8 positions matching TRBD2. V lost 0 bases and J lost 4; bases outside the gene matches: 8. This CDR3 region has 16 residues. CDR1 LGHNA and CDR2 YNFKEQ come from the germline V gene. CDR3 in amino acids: CASSQEGAGGIYEQYF. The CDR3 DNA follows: TGTGCCAGCAGCCAAGAGGGGGCGGGAGGCATTTACGAGCAGTACTTC.

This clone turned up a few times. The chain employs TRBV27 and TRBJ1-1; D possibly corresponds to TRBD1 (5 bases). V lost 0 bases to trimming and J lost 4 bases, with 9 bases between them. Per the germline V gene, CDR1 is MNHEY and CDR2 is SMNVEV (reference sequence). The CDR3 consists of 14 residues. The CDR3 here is CASSLSAGITEAFF. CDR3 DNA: TGTGCCAGCAGTTTATCGGCAGGGATCACTGAAGCTTTCTTT.

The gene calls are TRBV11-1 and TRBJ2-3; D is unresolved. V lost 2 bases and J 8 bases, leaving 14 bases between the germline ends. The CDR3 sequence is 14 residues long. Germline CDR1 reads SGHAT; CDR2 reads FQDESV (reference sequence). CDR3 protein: CASSLNGVEGTQYF. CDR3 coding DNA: TGTGCCAGCAGCTTAAATGGGGTAGAAGGTACGCAGTATTTT.

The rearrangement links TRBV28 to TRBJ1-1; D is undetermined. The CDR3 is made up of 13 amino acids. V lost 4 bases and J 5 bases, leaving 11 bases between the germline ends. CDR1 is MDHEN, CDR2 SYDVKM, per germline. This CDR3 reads CASSYESRTEAFF. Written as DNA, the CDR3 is TGTGCCAGCAGTTATGAGTCGAGAACTGAAGCTTTCTTT.